Below, 9 T cell receptor beta chains from the same sample are listed, as sequenced in a study of PD-1 blockade in classical Hodgkin lymphoma (dated by TCRdb to 2020 to 2021). Libraries were prepared through the immunoSEQ multiplex PCR assay. Sourced from immuneACCESS, this table was stored by TCRdb with only in-frame sequences that have V and J called. A share of the clones is absent; for the studies checked, an unresolved V gene accounts for under half, and the remainder has no known explanation. The sample contains about 50,000 clones, more than 75% of them found a single time. The leading ten clones occupy about 5.6% of the sample. What the time point label conveys for this sample: cycle 2 day 1 (C2D1) of nivolumab. Every trial patient had relapsed following autologous stem cell transplantation, and prior brentuximab vedotin exposure was what differed among cohorts A, B and C. The material sequenced was peripheral blood mononuclear cells (PBMCs), taken before the second cycle of nivolumab. The receptors stem from a human donor with classical Hodgkin lymphoma.

The chain joins TRBV7-9 to TRBJ2-7; D not resolved. Trimming removed 1 base at V and 8 bases at J, with 9 bases between. This CDR3 is 12 amino acids long. The germline V gene has CDR1 SEHNR and CDR2 FQNEAQ (reference sequence). CDR3 residues: CASSLDSSKQYF. CDR3 DNA sequence: TGTGCCAGCAGCTTAGACTCCAGCAAGCAGTACTTC.

The V and J genes are TRBV6-6 and TRBJ2-5; 9 bases agree with TRBD2. Germline V lookup: CDR1 MNHNY, CDR2 SVGAGI (reference sequence). The V and J ends lost 6 bases and 2 bases, in that order; junction bases with no gene match: 10. The CDR3 has 16 amino acids. In nucleotides, the CDR3 is TGTGCCAGCAGCCAAAGACTAGCGGCGGTGCAAGAGACCCAGTACTTC. This translates into CASSQRLAAVQETQYF.

The V and J genes are TRBV5-1 and TRBJ2-3; D might be TRBD2 (5 bases). The CDR3 consists of 16 residues. Germline CDR1 SGHRS, CDR2 YFSETQ. V was cut by 3 bases and J by 6 bases, with 20 bases left in between. In DNA, the CDR3 is TGCGCCAGCAGCTCCGTAGGGCTAGCCCCTTCCGATACGCAGTATTTT. It specifies CASSSVGLAPSDTQYF.

This clone was found once. This chain connects TRBV2 to TRBJ1-1; weak D call: TRBD1 (6 bases). The V end lost 9 bases, the J end lost 3 bases, and 20 bases lay between the germline ends. Germline loops: CDR1 SNHLY, CDR2 FYNNEI. The CDR3 has 15 amino acids. CDR3 DNA sequence: TGTGCCAGGAGGGGGGTCGGGGGAATAGACACTGAAGCTTTCTTT. It encodes CARRGVGGIDTEAFF.

This clone ranks as medium-sized. The rearrangement joins TRBV7-3 to TRBJ1-1; possible D gene TRBD1, 5 bases. V was clipped by 5 bases and J by 7 bases, with 20 bases between them. Germline assignment: CDR1 SGHTA and CDR2 FQGTGA. This CDR3 contains 15 residues. The CDR3 DNA reads TGTGCCAGCAGCCTCACCGGTGGGGCCGGTATTGAAGCTTTCTTT. It translates to CASSLTGGAGIEAFF. Filled out from reference TRBV7-3 and TRBJ1-1, the complete variable domain reads GAGVSQTPSNKVTEKGKYVELRCDPISGHTALYWYRQSLGQGPEFLIYFQGTGAADDSGLPNDRFFAVRPEGSVSTLKIQRTERGDSAVYLCASSLTGGAGIEAFFGQGTRLTVV.

The CDR3: CASSIWSRDRGVGIQYF. DNA for the CDR3: TGTGCCAGTAGTATCTGGAGCCGGGACAGGGGTGTTGGCATTCAGTACTTC. The chain links TRBV19 to TRBJ2-4; 10 bases match TRBD1. V shed 3 bases, J shed 9 bases, and the junction held 14 bases outside the gene matches. Germline-derived CDR1 and CDR2 are LNHDA and SQIVND (reference sequence). The CDR3 runs 17 residues.

The rearrangement joins TRBV5-1 to TRBJ2-1; 7 positions agree with TRBD1. CDR1 is SGHRS and CDR2 is YFSETQ in the germline V gene. This CDR3 is 15 amino acids long. V lost 0 bases and J lost 2; bases outside the gene matches: 2. The CDR3 region is CASSLGQGTYNEQFF. CDR3 nucleotide sequence: TGCGCCAGCAGCTTGGGACAGGGTACCTACAATGAGCAGTTCTTC.

The chain is built from TRBV30 and TRBJ2-4, with a possible D match to TRBD2 (5 bases). CDR1 is GTSNPN, CDR2 SVGIG, per germline (reference sequence). CDR3 size: 16 residues. V lost 1 base, J lost 4 bases, and 17 bases lay in between. Written as DNA, the CDR3 is TGTGCCTGGAGTGGCCGAGGGTCAGGAGATAAAAACATTCAGTACTTC. Amino acid sequence: CAWSGRGSGDKNIQYF.

V gene TRBV30 combines with J gene TRBJ2-5; 9 positions match TRBD2. The germline V gene encodes CDR1 GTSNPN and CDR2 SVGIG (reference sequence). V dropped 3 bases and J dropped 1; count of bases not matched to a gene: 3. CDR3 length: 14 amino acids. The CDR3, as DNA: TGTGCCTGGAGCCTAGCGGGATTCCAAGAGACCCAGTACTTC. It is translated as CAWSLAGFQETQYF.